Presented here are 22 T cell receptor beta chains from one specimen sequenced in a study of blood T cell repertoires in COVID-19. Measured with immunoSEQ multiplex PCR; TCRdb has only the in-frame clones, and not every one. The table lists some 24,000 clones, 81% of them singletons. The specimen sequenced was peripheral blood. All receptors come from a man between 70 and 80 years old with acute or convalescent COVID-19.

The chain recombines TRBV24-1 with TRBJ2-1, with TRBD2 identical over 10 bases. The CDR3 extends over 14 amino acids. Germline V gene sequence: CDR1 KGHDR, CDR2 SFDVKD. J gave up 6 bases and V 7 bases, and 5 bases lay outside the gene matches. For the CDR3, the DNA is TGTGCCACCAGAGCTAGCGGGAGTTCCAATGAGCAGTTCTTC. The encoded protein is CATRASGSSNEQFF.

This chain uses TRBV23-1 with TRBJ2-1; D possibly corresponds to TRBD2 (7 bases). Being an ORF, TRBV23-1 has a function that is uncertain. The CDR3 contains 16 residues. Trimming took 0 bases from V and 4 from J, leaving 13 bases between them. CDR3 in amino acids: CASSQSWEGTYNEQFF. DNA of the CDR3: TGCGCCAGCAGTCAATCTTGGGAGGGGACATACAATGAGCAGTTCTTC.

The CDR3 spells CAISESYGQENTGELFF. CDR3 DNA sequence: TGTGCCATCAGTGAGTCCTATGGACAGGAGAACACCGGGGAGCTGTTTTTT. J is TRBJ2-2 and V is TRBV10-3; 7 bases agree with TRBD1. CDR1 and CDR2 (germline): ENHRY, SYGVKD. This CDR3 region has 17 residues. The V and J ends lost 0 bases and 1 base, in that order; junction bases with no gene match: 5.

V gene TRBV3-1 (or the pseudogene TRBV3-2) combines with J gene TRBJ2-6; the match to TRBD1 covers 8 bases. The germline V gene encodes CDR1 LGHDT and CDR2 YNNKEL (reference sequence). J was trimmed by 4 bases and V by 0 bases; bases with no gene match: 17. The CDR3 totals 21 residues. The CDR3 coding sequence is TGTGCCAGCAGCCAAGAGTCGGGTAAGGACAGGGATCTTACCGGGGCCAACGTCCTGACTTTC. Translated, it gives CASSQESGKDRDLTGANVLTF.

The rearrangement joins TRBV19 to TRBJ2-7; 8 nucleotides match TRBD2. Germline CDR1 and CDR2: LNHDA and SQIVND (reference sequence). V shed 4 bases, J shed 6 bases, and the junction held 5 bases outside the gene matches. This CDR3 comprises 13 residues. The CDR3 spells CASSTGLDGEQYF. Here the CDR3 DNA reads TGTGCCAGTAGTACGGGACTAGACGGCGAGCAGTACTTC. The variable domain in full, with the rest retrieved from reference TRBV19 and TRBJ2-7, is DGGITQSPKYLFRKEGQNVTLSCEQNLNHDAMYWYRQDPGQGLRLIYYSQIVNDFQKGDIAEGYSVSREKKESFPLTVTSAQKNPTAFYLCASSTGLDGEQYFGPGTRLTVT.

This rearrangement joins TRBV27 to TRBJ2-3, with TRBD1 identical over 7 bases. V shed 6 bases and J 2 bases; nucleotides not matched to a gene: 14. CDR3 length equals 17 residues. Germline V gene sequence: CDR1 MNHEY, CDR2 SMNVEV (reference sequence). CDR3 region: CASSKSATGTVTDTQYF. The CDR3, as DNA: TGTGCCAGCAGCAAATCCGCCACTGGGACAGTCACAGATACGCAGTATTTT.

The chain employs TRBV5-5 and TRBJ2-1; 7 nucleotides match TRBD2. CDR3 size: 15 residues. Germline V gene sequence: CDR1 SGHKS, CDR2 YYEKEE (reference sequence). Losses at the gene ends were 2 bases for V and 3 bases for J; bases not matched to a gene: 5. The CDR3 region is CASSFSSGNYNEQFF. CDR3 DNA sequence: TGTGCCAGCAGCTTCTCTAGCGGAAACTACAATGAGCAGTTCTTC. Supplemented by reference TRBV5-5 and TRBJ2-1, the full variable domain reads DAGVTQSPTHLIKTRGQQVTLRCSPISGHKSVSWYQQVLGQGPQFIFQYYEKEERGRGNFPDRFSARQFPNYSSELNVNALLLGDSALYLCASSFSSGNYNEQFFGPGTRLTVL.

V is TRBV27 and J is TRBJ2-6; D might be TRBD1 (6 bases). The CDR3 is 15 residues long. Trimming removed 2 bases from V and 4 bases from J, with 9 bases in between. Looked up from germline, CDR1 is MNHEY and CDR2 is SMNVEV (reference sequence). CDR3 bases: TGTGCCAGCAGTTTAACAGGGACCGGGGCCAACGTCCTGACTTTC. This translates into CASSLTGTGANVLTF.

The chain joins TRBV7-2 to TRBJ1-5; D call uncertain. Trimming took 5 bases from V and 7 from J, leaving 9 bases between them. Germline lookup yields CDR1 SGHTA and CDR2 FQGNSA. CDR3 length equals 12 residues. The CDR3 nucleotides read TGTGCCAGCAGCAATTCGGTCCAGCCCCAGCATTTT. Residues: CASSNSVQPQHF.

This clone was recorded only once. CDR3 residues: CASSYSAVPNTEAFF. The CDR3 DNA is TGTGCCAGCAGTTACTCGGCGGTCCCGAACACTGAAGCTTTCTTT. V and J are TRBV6-5 and TRBJ1-1; D not resolved. The CDR3 runs to 15 residues. Germline V CDR1 and CDR2: MNHEY, SVGAGI. V lost 0 bases, J lost 1 base, and 9 bases lay in between.

The CDR3 sequence is CATSDPSGTGVGELFF. DNA for the CDR3: TGTGCCACCAGTGACCCCTCCGGGACAGGGGTCGGGGAGCTGTTTTTT. V is TRBV24-1 and J is TRBJ2-2; 10 bases fit TRBD1. The CDR3 contains 16 residues. J gave up 7 bases and V 4 bases, and 8 bases lay outside the gene matches. Germline CDR1 and CDR2: KGHDR and SFDVKD.

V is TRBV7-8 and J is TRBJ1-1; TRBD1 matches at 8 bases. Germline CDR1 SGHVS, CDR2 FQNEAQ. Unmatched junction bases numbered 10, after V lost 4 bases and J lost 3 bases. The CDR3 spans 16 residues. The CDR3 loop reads CASSSGQGEKHTEAFF. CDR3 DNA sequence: TGTGCCAGCAGCTCCGGACAGGGAGAAAAACACACTGAAGCTTTCTTT.

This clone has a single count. CDR3 amino acids: CATSDPGLAGGDEQFF. In DNA, the CDR3 is TGTGCCACCAGTGACCCGGGACTAGCGGGGGGCGATGAGCAGTTCTTC. The chain uses TRBV24-1 and TRBJ2-1; 15 nucleotides match TRBD2. Losses at the gene ends were 4 bases for V and 8 bases for J; bases not matched to a gene: 5. The germline V gene encodes CDR1 KGHDR and CDR2 SFDVKD. The CDR3 is made up of 16 amino acids.

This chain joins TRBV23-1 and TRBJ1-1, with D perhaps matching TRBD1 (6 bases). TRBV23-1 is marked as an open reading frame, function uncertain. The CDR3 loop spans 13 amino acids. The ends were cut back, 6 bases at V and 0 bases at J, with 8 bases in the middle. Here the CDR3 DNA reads TGCGCCAGCAGCCCAGGGGTGAACACTGAAGCTTTCTTT. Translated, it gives CASSPGVNTEAFF.

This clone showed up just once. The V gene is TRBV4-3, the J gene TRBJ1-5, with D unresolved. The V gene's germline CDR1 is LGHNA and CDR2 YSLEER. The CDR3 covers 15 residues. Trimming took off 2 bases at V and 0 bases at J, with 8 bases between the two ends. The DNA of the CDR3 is TGCGCCAGCAGCCAATGGGCCGATAGCAATCAGCCCCAGCATTTT. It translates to CASSQWADSNQPQHF.

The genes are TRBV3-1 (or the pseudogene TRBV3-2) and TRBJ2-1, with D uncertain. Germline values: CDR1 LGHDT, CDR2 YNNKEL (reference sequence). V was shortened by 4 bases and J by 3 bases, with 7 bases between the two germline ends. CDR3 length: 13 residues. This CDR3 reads CASSPPGYNEQFF. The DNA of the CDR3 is TGTGCCAGCAGCCCTCCGGGCTACAATGAGCAGTTCTTC.

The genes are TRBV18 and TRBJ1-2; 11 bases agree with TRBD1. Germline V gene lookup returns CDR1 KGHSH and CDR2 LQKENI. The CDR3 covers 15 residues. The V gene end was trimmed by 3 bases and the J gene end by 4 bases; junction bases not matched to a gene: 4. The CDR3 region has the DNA TGTGCCAGCTCACCCGGACAGGGGGCTCCCTATGGCTACACCTTC. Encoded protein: CASSPGQGAPYGYTF.

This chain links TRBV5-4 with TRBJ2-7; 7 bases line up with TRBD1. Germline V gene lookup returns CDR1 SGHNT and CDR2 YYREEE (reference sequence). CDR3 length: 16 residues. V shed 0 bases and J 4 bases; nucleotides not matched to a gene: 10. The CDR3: CASSLGARQGVYEQYF. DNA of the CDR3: TGTGCCAGCAGCTTGGGTGCGAGACAGGGAGTTTACGAGCAGTACTTC. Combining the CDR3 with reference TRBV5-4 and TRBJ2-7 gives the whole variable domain ETGVTQSPTHLIKTRGQQVTLRCSSQSGHNTVSWYQQALGQGPQFIFQYYREEENGRGNFPPRFSGLQFPNYSSELNVNALELDDSALYLCASSLGARQGVYEQYFGPGTRLTVT.

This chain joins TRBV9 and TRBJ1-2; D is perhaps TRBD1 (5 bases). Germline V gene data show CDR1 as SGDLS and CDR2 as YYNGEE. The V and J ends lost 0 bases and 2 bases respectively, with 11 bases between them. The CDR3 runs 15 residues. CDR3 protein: CASSVESSGNYGYTF. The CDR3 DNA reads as TGTGCCAGCAGCGTAGAGTCATCAGGGAACTATGGCTACACCTTC. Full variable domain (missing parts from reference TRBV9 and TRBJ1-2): DSGVTQTPKHLITATGQRVTLRCSPRSGDLSVYWYQQSLDQGLQFLIQYYNGEERAKGNILERFSAQQFPDLHSELNLSSLELGDSALYFCASSVESSGNYGYTFGSGTRLTVV.

CDR3 in amino acids: CASSQIGLAGDYEQYF. In DNA, the CDR3 is TGTGCCAGCAGCCAGATCGGACTAGCGGGGGACTACGAGCAGTACTTC. The V gene is TRBV4-2, the J gene TRBJ2-7; 13 nucleotides align to TRBD2. In germline, CDR1 is LGHNA, CDR2 YNFKEQ. V lost 3 bases, J lost 3 bases, and 5 bases stayed unmatched. The CDR3 has 16 residues.

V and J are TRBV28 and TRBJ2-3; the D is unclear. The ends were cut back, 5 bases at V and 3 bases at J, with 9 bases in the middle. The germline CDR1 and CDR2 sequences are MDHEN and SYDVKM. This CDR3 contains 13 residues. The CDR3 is CASSPRITDTQYF. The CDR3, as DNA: TGTGCCAGCAGTCCCAGGATTACAGATACGCAGTATTTT. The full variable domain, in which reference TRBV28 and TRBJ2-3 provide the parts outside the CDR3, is DVKVTQSSRYLVKRTGEKVFLECVQDMDHENMFWYRQDPGLGLRLIYFSYDVKMKEKGDIPEGYSVSREKKERFSLILESASTNQTSMYLCASSPRITDTQYFGPGTRLTVL.

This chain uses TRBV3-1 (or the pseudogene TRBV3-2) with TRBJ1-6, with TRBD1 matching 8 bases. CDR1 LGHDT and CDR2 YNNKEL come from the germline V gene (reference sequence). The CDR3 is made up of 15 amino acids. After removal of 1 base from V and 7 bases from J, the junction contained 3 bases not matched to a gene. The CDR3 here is CASSQGTGSNSPLHF. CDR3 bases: TGTGCCAGCAGCCAAGGGACAGGGTCGAATTCACCCCTCCACTTT.